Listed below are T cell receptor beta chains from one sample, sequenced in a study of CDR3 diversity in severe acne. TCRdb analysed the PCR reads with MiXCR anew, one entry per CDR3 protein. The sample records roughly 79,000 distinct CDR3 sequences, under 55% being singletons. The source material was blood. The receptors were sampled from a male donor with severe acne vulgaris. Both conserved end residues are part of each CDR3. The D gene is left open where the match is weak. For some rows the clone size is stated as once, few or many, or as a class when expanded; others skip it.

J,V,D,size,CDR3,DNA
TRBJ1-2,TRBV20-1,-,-,CSASGGDTGPYYGYTF,TGCAGTGCTAGTGGTGGGGACACAGGACCTTACTATGGCTACACCTTC
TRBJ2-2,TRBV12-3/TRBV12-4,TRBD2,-,CASSFVAGGLNTGELFF,TGTGCCAGCAGTTTTGTAGCGGGAGGGTTGAACACCGGGGAGCTGTTTTTT
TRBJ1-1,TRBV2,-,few,CASSEQGAHTEAFF,TGTGCCAGCAGTGAACAAGGGGCTCACACTGAAGCTTTCTTT
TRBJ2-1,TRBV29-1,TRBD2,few,CTGGGRNEQFF,TGCACGGGGGGCGGGAGGAATGAGCAGTTCTTC
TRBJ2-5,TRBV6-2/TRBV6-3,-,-,CASSADRATNEKLFFGSGTQYF,-
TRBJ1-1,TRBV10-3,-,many,CAISESRGAFF,TGTGCCATCAGTGAGTCGAGGGGAGCTTTCTTT
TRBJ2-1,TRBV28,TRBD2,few,CASNLGLDNEQFF,TGTGCCAGCAACCTCGGACTAGACAATGAGCAGTTCTTC
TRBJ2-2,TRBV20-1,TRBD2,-,CSARDLLLAGGHTGEPFF,TGCAGTGCTAGAGATCTGCTACTAGCGGGAGGCCACACCGGGGAGCCGTTTTTT
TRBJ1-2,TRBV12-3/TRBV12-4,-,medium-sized,CASSPGSGYTF,TGTGCCAGCAGCCCCGGGTCTGGCTACACCTTC
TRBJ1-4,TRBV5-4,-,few,CAGSSPGNNEKLFF,TGTGCCGGCAGCTCCCCGGGGAATAACGAAAAACTGTTTTTT
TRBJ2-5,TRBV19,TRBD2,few,CASSMGGRASGETQYF,TGTGCCAGTAGTATGGGCGGGAGGGCCTCCGGAGAGACCCAGTACTTC
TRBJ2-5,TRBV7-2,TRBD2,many,CASSLWASGGAETQYF,TGTGCCAGCAGCTTATGGGCTAGCGGAGGGGCAGAGACCCAGTACTTC
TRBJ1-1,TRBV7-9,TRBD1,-,CASSSTGANTEAFF,TGTGCCAGCAGCTCAACAGGGGCTAACACTGAAGCTTTCTTT
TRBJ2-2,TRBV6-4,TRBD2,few,CASSDSAGGPTGELFF,TGTGCCAGCAGTGACTCGGCGGGGGGGCCCACCGGGGAGCTGTTTTTT
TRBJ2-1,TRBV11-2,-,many,CASSLWSVISSYNEQFF,TGTGCCAGCAGCTTATGGAGTGTGATCAGCTCCTACAATGAGCAGTTCTTC
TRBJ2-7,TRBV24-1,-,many,CATSGEDSYEQYF,TGTGCCACCAGTGGGGAAGACAGTTACGAGCAGTACTTC
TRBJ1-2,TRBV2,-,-,CASTLALTGSYGYTF,TGTGCCAGCACCTTGGCCCTTACAGGGAGCTATGGCTACACCTTC
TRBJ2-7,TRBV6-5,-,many,CASRSGGQSSYEQYF,TGTGCCAGCAGGTCCGGGGGGCAAAGCTCCTACGAGCAGTACTTC
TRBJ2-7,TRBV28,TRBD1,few,CASSAPGQTSYEQYF,TGTGCCAGCAGTGCTCCGGGACAGACCTCCTACGAGCAGTACTTC
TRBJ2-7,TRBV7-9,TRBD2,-,CASSTSSGRVPEQYF,TGTGCCAGCAGCACATCTAGCGGGAGGGTTCCCGAGCAGTACTTC
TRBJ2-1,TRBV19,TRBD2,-,CASSPSGRVVYNEQFF,TGTGCCAGTAGTCCTAGCGGGAGGGTAGTCTACAATGAGCAGTTCTTC
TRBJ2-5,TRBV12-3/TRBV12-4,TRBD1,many,CASSRDSQETQYF,TGTGCCAGCAGTCGGGACAGCCAAGAGACCCAGTACTTC
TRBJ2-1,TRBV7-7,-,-,CASSFGGSYNEQFF,TGTGCCAGCAGCTTTGGCGGCTCCTACAATGAGCAGTTCTTC
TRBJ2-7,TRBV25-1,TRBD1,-,CASSEFQRTGVYEQYF,TGTGCCAGCAGTGAATTTCAGCGGACAGGGGTTTACGAGCAGTACTTC
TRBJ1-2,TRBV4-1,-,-,CASSQGSTGDYGYTF,TGCGCCAGCAGCCAAGGTTCTACAGGAGACTATGGCTACACCTTC
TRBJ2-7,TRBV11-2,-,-,CAGSLFSDPTRPGFEQYF,TGTGCCGGCAGCTTATTCTCAGATCCAACCCGGCCGGGCTTTGAGCAGTACTTC
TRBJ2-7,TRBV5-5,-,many,CASSFDVPPSEQYF,TGTGCCAGCAGCTTTGACGTTCCCCCCTCCGAGCAGTACTTC
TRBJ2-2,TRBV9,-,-,CASSVDQGERELLF,TGTGCCAGCAGCGTAGACCAGGGTGAGAGGGAGCTGCTTTTT